Included here is one T cell receptor (beta chain) sequence, with context. Its specificity is not known. Both subsets, CD45RA+ naive and CD45RA-negative memory, were split from the CD4+ cells. The CDR3 has 13 residues. V was shortened by 7 bases and J by 4 bases, with 12 bases between the two germline ends. CDR1 SGHTA and CDR2 FQGNSA come from the germline V gene. This specimen comes from a study of shared clonotypes between healthy human individuals. Study in general: The donors, a couple of women and three men, were aged 18 to 49.

Study observations and caveats: Clonotype sharing among donors was expected to depend on sequencing depth.

Profiled with immunoSEQ multiplex PCR; TCRdb holds only in-frame clones, not every one. The sample lists about 710,000 clones, over 55% occurring once. Sequenced: memory CD4+ T cells sorted from blood. Described subset: CD45RA-negative fraction. The source is a woman in her twenties or thirties in good health. This chain joins TRBV7-2 and TRBJ2-3, with D hard to call. CDR3 protein: CASKAYTPDTQYF. DNA for the CDR3: TGTGCCAGCAAAGCCTACACTCCAGATACGCAGTATTTT.